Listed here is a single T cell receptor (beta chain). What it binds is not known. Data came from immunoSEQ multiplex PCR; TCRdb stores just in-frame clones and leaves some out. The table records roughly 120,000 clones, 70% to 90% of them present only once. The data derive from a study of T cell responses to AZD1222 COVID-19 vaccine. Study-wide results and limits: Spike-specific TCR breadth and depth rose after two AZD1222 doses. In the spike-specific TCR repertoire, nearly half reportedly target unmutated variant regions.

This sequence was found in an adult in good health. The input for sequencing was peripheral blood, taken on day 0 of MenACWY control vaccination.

CDR3: CASGTPGQGASGYTF. The CDR3 nucleotides read TGTGCCAGCGGGACACCGGGACAGGGGGCGAGTGGCTACACCTTC. This rearrangement joins TRBV28 to TRBJ1-2; 12 bases match TRBD1. Germline V CDR1 and CDR2: MDHEN, SYDVKM. The CDR3 is made up of 15 amino acids. V shed 8 bases and J 7 bases; nucleotides not matched to a gene: 11.